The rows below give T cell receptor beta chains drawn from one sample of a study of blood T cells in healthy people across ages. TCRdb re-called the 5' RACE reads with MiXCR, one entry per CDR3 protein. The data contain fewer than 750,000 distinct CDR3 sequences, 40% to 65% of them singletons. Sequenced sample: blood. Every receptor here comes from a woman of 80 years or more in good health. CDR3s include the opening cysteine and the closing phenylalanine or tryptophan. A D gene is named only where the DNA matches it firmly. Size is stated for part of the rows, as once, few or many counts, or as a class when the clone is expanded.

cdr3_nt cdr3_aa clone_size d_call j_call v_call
TGCGCCAGCAGCCCCGAGCGAGGGAATCTCAAGCAGTTCTTC CASSPERGNLKQFF - - TRBJ2-1 TRBV4-1
TGTGCCAGCAGCCCGGGACAGGGGGCGATCAACGAGCAGTACTTT CASSPGQGAINEQYF - TRBD1 TRBJ2-4 TRBV7-9
TGTGCCAGCAGCCGACCTCCCAGCAATGAGCAGTACTTC CASSRPPSNEQYF - - TRBJ2-5 TRBV7-2
TGTGCCATCAGTGAGAAAGCAGGGCTAGGTCAGCCCCAGCATTTT CAISEKAGLGQPQHF - - TRBJ1-5 TRBV10-3
TGTGCCAGCAGCTTAGATTTTTCCTACGAGCAGTACTTC CASSLDFSYEQYF many - TRBJ2-7 TRBV5-1
TGTGCCAGCAGGACTAGCGGGAGTAAAACCAAAAACATTCAGTACTTC CASRTSGSKTKNIQYF many TRBD2 TRBJ2-4 TRBV28
TGTGCCAGCGGTCCGGAAACTGGGACCCAGTACTTC CASGPETGTQYF many - TRBJ2-5 TRBV2
TGCGCCAGCAGATGGGGACAGGGGTCGGGCACTGAAGCTTTCTTT CASRWGQGSGTEAFF few TRBD1 TRBJ1-1 TRBV5-1
TGTGCCAGCAGTTACATGTCCGGGGTTGGTGAAAAACTGTTTTTT CASSYMSGVGEKLFF few - TRBJ1-4 TRBV6-6
TGCGCCAGCAGCCGAACGGTGGGGGTCCAAGAGACCCAGTACTTC CASSRTVGVQETQYF - - TRBJ2-5 TRBV4-1
TGTGCCAGCAGCCCAAAACGGGAGGGATACAATGAGCAGTTCTTC CASSPKREGYNEQFF many TRBD2 TRBJ2-1 TRBV7-2
TGTGACAGCCACCCGGGAGGCGTGGGCACAGATACGCAGTATTTT CDSHPGGVGTDTQYF - TRBD2 TRBJ2-3 TRBV7-2
TGCAGTGCTACAAGGGGGGACTTTAGCAATCAGCCCCAGCATTTT CSATRGDFSNQPQHF - - TRBJ1-5 TRBV20-1
TGCAGTGCTAGAGATAGCGGCCTCACCGGGGAGCTGTTTTTT CSARDSGLTGELFF few - TRBJ2-2 TRBV20-1
TGCAGCGGGGATGATTGGGGCAGGGGTTACACCTTC CSGDDWGRGYTF many - TRBJ1-2 TRBV29-1
TGCAGTGCTAGTACCGGGACTAGCGGACCCTACGAGCAGTACTTC CSASTGTSGPYEQYF - TRBD2 TRBJ2-7 TRBV20-1
TGCGACAGCAGCTTGCGCCCCCCAGTCTTTGAGCAGTACTTC CDSSLRPPVFEQYF - - TRBJ2-5 TRBV5-1
TGCAGTGTTGATCTAGGTATAGCGGGAGCTTACAATGAGCAGTACTTC CSVDLGIAGAYNEQYF - TRBD2 TRBJ2-7 TRBV20-1
TGTGCCAGCAGCTTGGGGGACAGGGGCTACAATGAGCAGTTCTTC CASSLGDRGYNEQFF - TRBD1 TRBJ2-1 TRBV5-6
TGCAGTGCTAGACTTAGGCAGGGAGGGGGCTACGAGCAGTACTTC CSARLRQGGGYEQYF - - TRBJ2-7 TRBV20-1
TGCGCCAGCAGCCCCCGGACTAGCGGGATCGATGAGCAGTTCTTC CASSPRTSGIDEQFF - TRBD2 TRBJ2-1 TRBV5-1
TGCAGCGTTATGACAGGGGGCGAGCGCACAGATACGCAGTATTTT CSVMTGGERTDTQYF - TRBD1 TRBJ2-3 TRBV29-1
TGTGCCAGCAGTTTGGGGGCCGCGGGGCGATCTCCCTATGGCTACACCTTC CASSLGAAGRSPYGYTF - - TRBJ1-2 TRBV28
TGTGCCAGCAGGGTAGCGGGGGGGTATCCAGATACGCAGTATTTT CASRVAGGYPDTQYF few TRBD2 TRBJ2-3 TRBV7-2
TGTGCCAGCAGCCCCCAGCCTGGAGGGACAAGTGAGCAGTTCTTC CASSPQPGGTSEQFF - - TRBJ2-1 TRBV9
TGTGCCGGCAGCGTAGAGGGCAGGTACAATGAGCAGTTCTTC CAGSVEGRYNEQFF - - TRBJ2-1 TRBV9
TGTGCCAGCAGTCCCGGGGAGGGAACCGAATTAGTAGGGTACTTC CASSPGEGTELVGYF - TRBD2 TRBJ2-4 TRBV12-3/TRBV12-4
TGCAGCGCCGGGGACAGGGCCGGCAATGAAAAACTGTTTTTT CSAGDRAGNEKLFF many TRBD1 TRBJ1-4 TRBV29-1
TGTGCCAGCAGCTCATGGACACTCCAAGAGACCCAGTACTTC CASSSWTLQETQYF many - TRBJ2-5 TRBV7-9
TGTGCCAGCAGCTACAACCGCCGCGGGCTTTCGGGGGCAACTAATGAAAAACTGTTTTTT CASSYNRRGLSGATNEKLFF - - TRBJ1-4 TRBV12-3/TRBV12-4
TGTGCCAGCAGCCAAGAAAGTACCAGATGGATAGGGGGCTACACCTTC CASSQESTRWIGGYTF - - TRBJ1-2 TRBV4-2
TGTGCCATCAGTGGGACTAGCGGGGGAGGGGAGCAGTTCTTC CAISGTSGGGEQFF - TRBD2 TRBJ2-1 TRBV10-3
TGTGCCAGCAAAAGGACTAGCAGAGGGGTCCAAGAGACCCAGTACTTC CASKRTSRGVQETQYF - TRBD2 TRBJ2-5 TRBV6-1
TGTGCCAGCAGCCACGCCGCCGGGACATTACCCCTCTATGGCTACACCTTC CASSHAAGTLPLYGYTF - - TRBJ1-2 TRBV3-1
TGCAGTAGTCTACTAAATGAGCAGTTCTTC CSSLLNEQFF - - TRBJ2-1 TRBV20-1
TGTGCCAGCAGTAGACGGAGCGCAGATACGCAGTATTTT CASSRRSADTQYF - - TRBJ2-3 TRBV12-3/TRBV12-4
TGCGCCAGCAGCTTAGGTGTGGCTGACACAGATACGCAGTATTTT CASSLGVADTDTQYF many - TRBJ2-3 TRBV5-1
TGCGCCAGCAGCCAACACGGGACTAGGGTAGGCAATGAGCAGTTCTTC CASSQHGTRVGNEQFF many TRBD2 TRBJ2-1 TRBV4-1
TGTGCCAGCAGCTTTAATACGGGAGCAGAGACCCAGTACTTC CASSFNTGAETQYF many - TRBJ2-5 TRBV7-2
TGCAGTGCTAGAATAGCGGGGGCCCCGAACACCGGGGAGCTGTTTTTT CSARIAGAPNTGELFF - TRBD2 TRBJ2-2 TRBV20-1
TGTGCCAGCAGCCAACCCGGGGGACAGGGCCAAAGTTACCCCTACGAGCAGTACTTC CASSQPGGQGQSYPYEQYF - TRBD1 TRBJ2-7 TRBV13
TGTGCCAGCAGTCCGACTCTCCCCGGGGAGCTGTTTTTT CASSPTLPGELFF - - TRBJ2-2 TRBV2
TGTGCCAGCAGCTCGACAGGGCTGACTGAAGCTTTCTTT CASSSTGLTEAFF few TRBD1 TRBJ1-1 TRBV11-2
TGTGCCACCAGCCGCCTGAACACCGGGGAGCTGTTTTTT CATSRLNTGELFF - - TRBJ2-2 TRBV15
TGTGCCATCAGTGAGTCAAGGGAAAAACTGTTTTTT CAISESREKLFF - - TRBJ1-4 TRBV10-3
TGCAGTGCTAGGGTTGCGGGGGCACTAGCCAAAAACATTCAGTACTTC CSARVAGALAKNIQYF few - TRBJ2-4 TRBV20-1
TGCGCCAGCAGGGGACGAGCGGGAAGGAATGAGCAGTTCTTC CASRGRAGRNEQFF few TRBD2 TRBJ2-1 TRBV5-1
TGTGCCAGCGGAATCGTACCCCGCAATGAGCAGTTCTTC CASGIVPRNEQFF many - TRBJ2-1 TRBV2
TGCAGTGCTGGCTCGACTAGCGGGAGGGCCTATGAGCAGTTCTTC CSAGSTSGRAYEQFF many TRBD2 TRBJ2-1 TRBV20-1
TGCAGTGCTCCCATACTAGAAGGCTACACCTTC CSAPILEGYTF - - TRBJ1-2 TRBV20-1
TGTGCCAGCACGAGGAGCCTATACAATGAGCAGTTCTTC CASTRSLYNEQFF few - TRBJ2-1 TRBV2
TGTGCCAGCTCCTACTTGGACAGAAACTCTGGCTACACCTTC CASSYLDRNSGYTF many - TRBJ1-2 TRBV27